These T cell receptor beta chains were read from a single sample in a study of a mutant IDH1 vaccine in newly diagnosed glioma. These TCRs are of unknown antigen specificity. The repertoire was sequenced with immunoSEQ multiplex PCR; TCRdb's copy has only in-frame clones and lacks some. Among 50,000 to 60,000 clones listed, 75% to 90% were seen once. This specimen consisted of PBMCs, obtained from a glioma patient whose treatment included an IDH1 peptide vaccine. The receptors stem from a man in his forties with glioma. Both conserved end residues are part of each CDR3. The D gene is left open where the match is weak. Only part of the rows carry a size: once, few, many, or a class if the clone is expanded.

clone size,V gene,J gene,D gene,CDR3 protein,CDR3 DNA
NA,TRBV30,TRBJ1-2,TRBD1,CAREQGYGYTF,TGTGCCCGCGAACAGGGGTATGGCTACACCTTC
NA,TRBV5-1,TRBJ1-1,NA,CASSFGENTEAFF,TGCGCCAGCAGCTTTGGGGAGAACACTGAAGCTTTCTTT
NA,TRBV7-8,TRBJ2-7,TRBD2,CASSLELAGGGEQYF,TGTGCCAGCAGCTTAGAACTAGCGGGGGGTGGGGAGCAGTACTTC
NA,TRBV5-1,TRBJ2-7,NA,CASSSDTHPYEQYF,TGCGCCAGCAGCAGTGACACCCATCCCTACGAGCAGTACTTC
NA,TRBV15,TRBJ2-2,TRBD1,CATSSLDRGTGELFF,TGTGCCACCAGCAGTTTGGACAGGGGGACCGGGGAGCTGTTTTTT
NA,TRBV25-1,TRBJ2-5,TRBD2,CASSRSKGGAETQYF,TGTGCCAGCAGTAGGTCGAAGGGAGGGGCAGAGACCCAGTACTTC
NA,TRBV7-9,TRBJ2-7,TRBD1,CASSLGTGGYDEQYF,TGTGCCAGCAGCCTGGGGACAGGGGGCTACGACGAGCAGTACTTC
NA,TRBV15,TRBJ1-6,TRBD1,CATSRGQGLNSPLHF,TGTGCCACCAGCAGAGGACAGGGGTTAAATTCACCCCTCCACTTT
NA,TRBV5-1,TRBJ1-2,NA,CASSLEAGKYYGYTF,TGCGCCAGCAGCTTGGAGGCAGGGAAGTACTATGGCTACACCTTC
NA,TRBV4-2,TRBJ1-2,TRBD1,CASSQDGTGVPSGYTF,TGTGCCAGCAGCCAAGACGGAACAGGGGTACCCTCCGGCTACACCTTC
once,TRBV11-2,TRBJ2-5,TRBD2,CASSLETSGGGTQYF,TGTGCCAGCAGCTTAGAGACTAGCGGGGGGGGGACCCAGTACTTC
NA,TRBV9,TRBJ2-1,TRBD2,CASSVDPGTSGGAQEFF,TGTGCCAGCAGCGTAGATCCTGGGACTAGCGGGGGGGCCCAGGAGTTCTTC
NA,TRBV7-2,TRBJ1-1,NA,CASSLARGWNTEAFF,TGTGCCAGCAGCTTAGCTCGGGGCTGGAACACTGAAGCTTTCTTT
NA,TRBV4-2,TRBJ1-6,NA,CASSQESGRNSPLHF,TGTGCCAGCAGCCAAGAGTCCGGACGTAATTCACCCCTCCACTTT
once,TRBV11-2,TRBJ1-1,NA,CASSLVRGTEAFF,TGTGCCAGCAGCTTAGTAAGAGGGACTGAAGCTTTCTTT
NA,TRBV6-5,TRBJ1-2,NA,CASRRGGKSYGYTF,TGTGCCAGCAGGCGGGGAGGGAAGAGCTATGGCTACACCTTC
NA,TRBV9,TRBJ2-7,NA,CASSANPGRIPLEQYF,TGTGCCAGCAGTGCGAATCCGGGACGGATACCTTTGGAGCAGTACTTC
NA,TRBV5-1,TRBJ1-1,NA,CASSWGAGMVTEAFF,TGCGCCAGCAGCTGGGGGGCAGGGATGGTCACTGAAGCTTTCTTT
NA,TRBV6-1,TRBJ2-7,NA,CASSQGRLASYEQYF,TGTGCCAGCAGTCAGGGACGGCTTGCCTCCTACGAGCAGTACTTC
NA,TRBV5-1,TRBJ1-3,NA,CASRSGSLSGNTIYF,TGCGCCAGCAGATCGGGCAGCCTCTCTGGAAACACCATATATTTT
NA,TRBV5-1,TRBJ2-3,TRBD2,CASSSGLALDTQYF,TGCGCCAGCAGCTCCGGACTAGCGTTAGATACGCAGTATTTT
few,TRBV27,TRBJ1-5,NA,CASASAGPNQPQHF,TGTGCCAGCGCGTCGGCAGGGCCCAATCAGCCCCAGCATTTT
NA,TRBV27,TRBJ1-2,TRBD1,CASSSQGQGSYGYTF,TGTGCCAGCAGTTCCCAGGGACAGGGATCCTATGGCTACACCTTC
NA,TRBV6-4,TRBJ2-3,TRBD2,CASSGTASGGDTQYF,TGTGCCAGCAGTGGGACAGCTAGCGGGGGAGATACGCAGTATTTT
NA,TRBV7-8,TRBJ1-2,NA,CASSPTGPYGYTF,TGTGCCAGCAGCCCCACAGGGCCCTATGGCTACACCTTC
NA,TRBV4-1,TRBJ1-6,NA,CASSQEEGSSYNSPLHF,TGCGCCAGCAGCCAAGAGGAAGGGAGTTCCTATAATTCACCCCTCCACTTT
NA,TRBV2,TRBJ2-5,TRBD2,CASSERGGLKTQYF,TGTGCCAGCAGTGAGCGGGGGGGCCTGAAGACCCAGTACTTC
NA,TRBV6-6,TRBJ2-7,NA,CASRTDVYEQYF,TGTGCCAGCCGGACCGACGTCTACGAGCAGTACTTC
NA,TRBV29-1,TRBJ2-7,TRBD1,CSVQGEGAEQYF,TGCAGCGTCCAGGGGGAAGGGGCCGAGCAGTACTTC
once,TRBV18,TRBJ2-7,NA,CASSITGSSYEQYF,TGTGCCAGCTCAATTACGGGGAGCTCCTACGAGCAGTACTTC
NA,TRBV10-3,TRBJ1-5,NA,CAISESGTRQPQHF,TGTGCCATCAGTGAGTCGGGGACGAGGCAGCCCCAGCATTTT
NA,TRBV27,TRBJ2-2,NA,CASRMGPAGAITGELFF,TGTGCCAGCAGAATGGGACCGGCAGGGGCTATCACCGGGGAGCTGTTTTTT
once,TRBV7-2,TRBJ2-5,NA,CASSLVGGTLQETQYF,TGTGCCAGCAGCTTGGTCGGCGGGACTCTGCAAGAGACCCAGTACTTC
NA,TRBV29-1,TRBJ1-2,NA,CSVGRGRDGYTF,TGCAGCGTTGGTCGGGGACGAGATGGCTACACCTTC
NA,TRBV2,TRBJ1-5,NA,CASSEFRQVGQPQHF,TGTGCCAGCAGTGAATTCCGGCAGGTCGGTCAGCCCCAGCATTTT
NA,TRBV9,TRBJ1-4,NA,CASSQFGTTNEKLFF,TGTGCCAGCAGTCAATTTGGGACAACTAATGAAAAACTGTTTTTT
NA,TRBV18,TRBJ2-7,TRBD1,CASSPPLGTGPEQYF,TGTGCCAGCTCACCACCGCTTGGGACAGGGCCCGAGCAGTACTTC
NA,TRBV6-5,TRBJ1-4,TRBD1,CASRRQGAGNEKLFF,TGTGCCAGCAGGCGACAGGGGGCGGGTAATGAAAAACTGTTTTTT
NA,TRBV6-1,TRBJ2-7,NA,CASSRDALRDEQYF,TGTGCCAGCAGCCGGGACGCGCTTCGGGACGAGCAGTACTTC
NA,TRBV2,TRBJ2-3,TRBD2,CATTLAGTTDTQYF,TGTGCCACCACCCTAGCGGGGACCACAGATACGCAGTATTTT
once,TRBV27,TRBJ2-5,TRBD1,CAGSPGQGAVETQYF,TGTGCCGGCAGTCCGGGACAGGGGGCCGTGGAGACCCAGTACTTC
few,TRBV7-2,TRBJ2-7,TRBD1,CASSSHGQGIEQYF,TGTGCCAGCAGCTCCCACGGACAGGGAATAGAGCAGTACTTC
NA,TRBV19,TRBJ1-2,NA,CASSILTIPNYGYTF,TGTGCCAGTAGTATCTTGACAATACCTAACTATGGCTACACCTTC
NA,TRBV7-8,TRBJ2-7,NA,CASSPRTVYEQYF,TGTGCCAGCAGCCCCCGGACTGTTTACGAGCAGTACTTC
NA,TRBV19,TRBJ1-3,NA,CAVTRGGLGNTIYF,TGTGCCGTGACTCGGGGAGGGCTTGGAAACACCATATATTTT
NA,TRBV2,TRBJ2-1,NA,CASSDRAEQFF,TGTGCCAGCAGTGATAGGGCTGAGCAGTTCTTC
NA,TRBV6-1,TRBJ2-3,TRBD2,CASSVTSGGVTDTQYF,TGTGCCAGCAGTGTAACCAGCGGGGGGGTCACAGATACGCAGTATTTT
NA,TRBV2,TRBJ2-7,NA,CASSEPRETYEQYF,TGTGCCAGCAGTGAACCCAGGGAGACCTACGAGCAGTACTTC
NA,TRBV28,TRBJ1-1,NA,CASHRRKFFF,TGTGCCAGCCACAGGAGGAAGTTTTTCTTT
NA,TRBV29-1,TRBJ2-3,TRBD1,CSVGVGGRDTQYF,TGCAGCGTTGGAGTAGGGGGCAGAGATACGCAGTATTTT
NA,TRBV19,TRBJ1-2,NA,CASTRGGSNYGYTF,TGTGCCAGTACCAGGGGCGGTTCGAACTATGGCTACACCTTC
NA,TRBV30,TRBJ1-2,NA,CAWERGSGYTF,TGTGCCTGGGAGCGAGGGAGTGGCTACACCTTC
NA,TRBV10-2,TRBJ1-2,NA,CASRDLRDNANYGYTF,TGCGCCAGCAGGGACCTCCGGGACAATGCTAACTATGGCTACACCTTC
NA,TRBV13,TRBJ1-4,TRBD1,CASSSRQGYEKLFF,TGTGCCAGCAGCTCAAGACAGGGCTATGAAAAACTGTTTTTT
NA,TRBV19,TRBJ1-2,NA,CASSMGVEYGYTF,TGTGCCAGTAGTATGGGAGTAGAGTATGGCTACACCTTC
NA,TRBV7-8,TRBJ1-2,NA,CASSLGRGAGGYTF,TGTGCCAGCAGCTTAGGACGGGGGGCTGGCGGCTACACCTTC
NA,TRBV9,TRBJ2-3,NA,CASSVEGASTDTQYF,TGTGCCAGCAGCGTTGAGGGTGCTAGCACAGATACGCAGTATTTT
once,TRBV5-6,TRBJ2-6,NA,CASSLGGTVFSGANVLTF,TGTGCCAGCAGCTTGGGCGGGACAGTATTCTCTGGGGCCAACGTCCTGACTTTC
NA,TRBV5-8,TRBJ2-7,NA,CASSLKGVHAYEQYF,TGTGCCAGCAGCTTGAAGGGGGTTCACGCCTACGAGCAGTACTTC